The 2 T cell receptor beta chains presented below share a single source sample, sequenced in a study of T cells in Graves' hyperthyroidism and ophthalmopathy. Amplification targeted TCR beta CDR3 regions from RNA transcripts. The HTBI primer set was used in a first-round RT-PCR of the TCR CDR3. Via MiXCR, TCRdb re-called the multiplex PCR reads, giving one row per CDR3 protein. The repertoire holds 600,000 or so distinct CDR3 sequences, with under 60% as singletons. Sequencing was carried out using peripheral blood or thyroid tissue (not recorded which). Receptor source: a woman between 18 and 30 years old with Graves' hyperthyroidism.

This clonotype was seen a few times. This rearrangement joins TRBV7-2 to TRBJ2-7; D possibly uses TRBD1 or TRBD2 (5 bases each). Trimming removed 5 bases from V and 6 bases from J, with 17 bases in between. Germline loops: CDR1 SGHTA, CDR2 FQGNSA. The CDR3 loop spans 14 amino acids. CDR3 amino acids: CASSQGAVRGEQYF. The CDR3 DNA reads as TGTGCCAGCAGCCAAGGGGCTGTACGGGGCGAGCAGTACTTC.

V usage is TRBV14 and J usage is TRBJ1-4; the D is unclear. The length of the CDR3 is 13 residues. Germline values: CDR1 SGHDN, CDR2 FVKESK. The V gene lost 6 bases and the J gene lost 8 bases, with 13 bases spanning the gap. CDR3 sequence (DNA): TGTGCCAGCAGTTTAGTCTACGGAGAAAAACTGTTTTTT. Translation gives CASSLVYGEKLFF.